Shown below are 14 T cell receptor beta chains from a single sample sequenced in a study of preoperative IRX-2 immunotherapy in early breast cancer. Sample treatment: preoperative locoregional IRX-2 cytokine immunotherapy. Some clones are missing from TCRdb's copy, which holds only in-frame ones; the method was immunoSEQ multiplex PCR. Of approximately 98,000 clones listed, roughly 90% were seen once; the top ten hold about 2%. Sequenced material: tumor tissue, taken after IRX-2 immunotherapy. The receptors here all came from a human donor with breast cancer.

In DNA, the CDR3 is TGTGCCTGGGGGCAAGCGGGGACAGATACGCAGTATTTT. It is translated as CAWGQAGTDTQYF. The chain joins TRBV30 to TRBJ2-3; 7 nucleotides agree with TRBD2. Germline V gene lookup returns CDR1 GTSNPN and CDR2 SVGIG (reference sequence). Trimming took 5 bases from V and 3 from J; bases not matched to a gene: 5. The CDR3 is made up of 13 amino acids. The full variable domain, rest sourced from reference TRBV30 and TRBJ2-3, is SQTIHQWPATLVQPVGSPLSLECTVEGTSNPNLYWYRQAAGRGLQLLFYSVGIGQISSEVPQNLSASRPQDRQFILSSKKLLLSDSGFYLCAWGQAGTDTQYFGPGTRLTVL.

By share, this clone counts as medium-sized. The sample has other DNA sequences that encode this CDR3 too. The rearrangement joins TRBV6-1 to TRBJ1-1; D call uncertain. This CDR3 comprises 15 residues. Germline assignment: CDR1 MNHNS and CDR2 SASEGT. With 0 bases removed from V and 1 base from J, the gap between germline ends came to 9 bases. CDR3 amino acids: CASSEAPVGNTEAFF. The CDR3 DNA reads as TGTGCCAGCAGTGAAGCCCCGGTCGGGAACACTGAAGCTTTCTTT.

The genes are TRBV5-1 and TRBJ2-7; the match to TRBD1 covers 7 bases. This CDR3 is built from 14 residues. The J segment lost 5 bases and the V segment lost 4 bases, leaving 9 bases of the junction unmatched. CDR1 is SGHRS and CDR2 is YFSETQ in the germline V gene. CDR3 nucleotides: TGCGCCAGCAGCCCCTTGACAGGGAAGGACGAGCAGTACTTC. This translates into CASSPLTGKDEQYF.

This chain uses TRBV28 with TRBJ1-4; D not resolved. From germline, CDR1 is MDHEN and CDR2 SYDVKM. V lost 3 bases and J lost 0, with 11 bases in between. The CDR3 length is 16 residues. This chain's CDR3 is CASSFFSLATNEKLFF. The DNA of the CDR3 is TGTGCCAGCAGTTTTTTTAGCCTTGCAACTAATGAAAAACTGTTTTTT.

This clone was seen only a few times. This chain joins TRBV6-8 and TRBJ1-3; no firm D call. Trimming removed 7 bases at V and 4 bases at J, with 17 bases between. In germline, CDR1 is MNHGY, CDR2 SAAAGT. CDR3 length: 15 amino acids. The CDR3 protein is CASTPYGTLGNTIYF. The CDR3 DNA reads TGTGCCAGCACCCCCTATGGCACCCTCGGAAACACCATATATTTT.

The chain carries TRBV7-6 and TRBJ2-2; 10 bases line up with TRBD1. Trimming removed 5 bases from V and 3 bases from J; junction bases left unmatched: 12. The CDR3 consists of 18 residues. The germline V gene encodes CDR1 SGHVS and CDR2 FNYEAQ. In DNA, the CDR3 is TGTGCCAGCAGCACCTACCCGGTCGGGACAGGGGACACCGGGGAGCTGTTTTTT. Translating it yields CASSTYPVGTGDTGELFF.

The V gene is TRBV11-3, the J gene TRBJ1-2; TRBD1 might be the D (5 bases). The CDR3 sequence is 14 residues long. Germline loops: CDR1 SGHNT, CDR2 YENEEA. Between the trimmed V and J ends, which lost 0 bases and 4 bases, there was a span of 9 bases. The CDR3, as DNA: TGTGCCAGCAGCTTAGATCTGGGGGTCTATGGCTACACCTTC. This codes for CASSLDLGVYGYTF.

The chain is built from TRBV28 and TRBJ1-5; D uncertain. The CDR3 contains 14 residues. Germline lookup yields CDR1 MDHEN and CDR2 SYDVKM. V was pared by 6 bases and J by 6 bases, with 15 bases between. CDR3 protein: CASSRPRVGQPQHF. The CDR3 region has the DNA TGTGCCAGCAGCCGCCCGAGGGTAGGTCAGCCCCAGCATTTT.

In its sample, this clone was seen once. The rearrangement links TRBV6-8 to TRBJ2-1; perhaps TRBD1 as D (5 bases). Trimming cost V 10 bases and J 5 bases, with 12 bases left between them. CDR1 MNHGY and CDR2 SAAAGT come from the germline V gene. The CDR3 has 12 residues. The CDR3 here is CAINDRNNEQFF. The DNA of the CDR3 is TGTGCCATCAATGACAGAAACAATGAGCAGTTCTTC.

This chain joins TRBV18 and TRBJ1-3; a possible D gene is TRBD1 (6 bases). With 6 bases removed from V and 0 bases from J, the gap between germline ends came to 18 bases. This CDR3 spans 17 amino acids. CDR1 KGHSH and CDR2 LQKENI come from the germline V gene. The CDR3 is CASSPAQGRFSGNTIYF. The CDR3 region has the DNA TGTGCCAGCTCTCCAGCACAGGGACGGTTCTCTGGAAACACCATATATTTT.

The rearrangement joins TRBV28 to TRBJ2-7, with 11 positions matching TRBD1. This CDR3 region has 16 residues. J lost 3 bases, V lost 2 bases, and 6 bases had no gene match. CDR1 is MDHEN, CDR2 SYDVKM, per germline. The CDR3 sequence is CASSLGWGQGDYEQYF. The CDR3 nucleotides read TGTGCCAGCAGTTTAGGGTGGGGACAGGGGGACTACGAGCAGTACTTC.

The rearrangement joins TRBV18 to TRBJ1-1; no firm D call. CDR3 size: 13 residues. The ends were cut back, 5 bases at V and 0 bases at J, with 7 bases in the middle. From germline, CDR1 is KGHSH and CDR2 LQKENI. In DNA form, the CDR3 reads TGTGCCAGCTCAACGGATATGAACACTGAAGCTTTCTTT. It specifies CASSTDMNTEAFF.

The chain employs TRBV29-1 and TRBJ2-7; 8 positions agree with TRBD1. Germline assignment: CDR1 SQVTM and CDR2 ANQGSEA. The V segment lost 1 base and the J segment 5 bases; nucleotides outside the gene matches: 1. The CDR3 is made up of 12 amino acids. The CDR3 spells CSVEAGGDEQYF. CDR3 in DNA: TGCAGCGTTGAAGCAGGGGGCGACGAGCAGTACTTC.

The V and J genes are TRBV14 and TRBJ2-3; no clear D gene. The germline CDR1 and CDR2 sequences are SGHDN and FVKESK. The CDR3 has 15 residues. The V end was cut by 2 bases, the J end by 0 bases, with 9 bases between. CDR3 region: CASSQKRTSTDTQYF. The CDR3 DNA reads as TGTGCCAGCAGCCAAAAACGAACAAGCACAGATACGCAGTATTTT.